This is a list of T cell receptor beta chains from one sample in a study of blood T cell repertoires in COVID-19. The assay was immunoSEQ multiplex PCR, and TCRdb's table has in-frame clones only and misses some. The sample lists some 170,000 clones; over 75% were seen once. The sequenced material came from PBMCs or T cells enriched from blood (not recorded which). The receptors here all came from a human donor with acute COVID-19. The donor label of this sample is uncertain. The CDR3 runs from the conserved cysteine through the conserved F or W. Fields, in order: D gene, V gene, J gene, clone size, CDR3 DNA, CDR3 protein. D genes are given only for firm matches. Only part of the rows carry a size: once, few, many, or a class if the clone is expanded.

d_call: TRBD1
v_call: TRBV2
j_call: TRBJ1-1
clone_size: NA
cdr3_nt: TGTGCCAGCAGTGGACAGGGCCCGAACACTGAAGCTTTCTTT
cdr3_aa: CASSGQGPNTEAFF

d_call: NA
v_call: TRBV6-1
j_call: TRBJ1-1
clone_size: NA
cdr3_nt: TGTGCCAGCAGTGATGCGGGGAGATTGAACACTGAAGCTTTCTTT
cdr3_aa: CASSDAGRLNTEAFF

d_call: TRBD1
v_call: TRBV4-1
j_call: TRBJ1-6
clone_size: once
cdr3_nt: TGCGCCAGCAGCCAAAACAGGGGTGGCAATTCACCCCTCCACTTT
cdr3_aa: CASSQNRGGNSPLHF

d_call: TRBD1
v_call: TRBV2
j_call: TRBJ1-1
clone_size: NA
cdr3_nt: TGTGCCAGCAGCATACAGGGGGCGGACACTGAAGCTTTCTTT
cdr3_aa: CASSIQGADTEAFF

d_call: TRBD1
v_call: TRBV12-3/TRBV12-4
j_call: TRBJ1-1
clone_size: NA
cdr3_nt: TGTGCCAGCAGTTTAGCGGACAGGGTCCGAGCTTTCTTT
cdr3_aa: CASSLADRVRAFF

d_call: NA
v_call: TRBV24-1
j_call: TRBJ2-5
clone_size: once
cdr3_nt: TGTGCCACCAGTGATTCGAGGACAGTTACGGAGACCCAGTACTTC
cdr3_aa: CATSDSRTVTETQYF

d_call: NA
v_call: TRBV24-1
j_call: TRBJ2-7
clone_size: few
cdr3_nt: TGTGCCACCAGTGATTTCGGCAGGGAAGACTACGAGCAGTACTTC
cdr3_aa: CATSDFGREDYEQYF

d_call: NA
v_call: TRBV5-6
j_call: TRBJ1-5
clone_size: few
cdr3_nt: TGTGCCAGTACAGATCCAGCGGGTCAGCCCCAGCATTTT
cdr3_aa: CASTDPAGQPQHF

d_call: TRBD1
v_call: TRBV10-3
j_call: TRBJ2-5
clone_size: NA
cdr3_nt: TGTGCCATCAGTGAGTCGGAGACAGGGCCAGAGACCCAGTACTTC
cdr3_aa: CAISESETGPETQYF

d_call: TRBD1
v_call: TRBV6-5
j_call: TRBJ2-7
clone_size: NA
cdr3_nt: TGTGCCAGCAGTTACAGCCGGACAGGGGCCTACGAGCAGTACTTC
cdr3_aa: CASSYSRTGAYEQYF

d_call: NA
v_call: TRBV3-1/TRBV3-2
j_call: TRBJ1-1
clone_size: few
cdr3_nt: TGTGCCAGCAGCCAGCAGGGTGGGAACACTGAAGCTTTCTTT
cdr3_aa: CASSQQGGNTEAFF

d_call: NA
v_call: TRBV5-1
j_call: TRBJ2-6
clone_size: NA
cdr3_nt: TGCGCCAGCAGCTTAGCGGCTGGGGCCAACGTCCTGACTTTC
cdr3_aa: CASSLAAGANVLTF

d_call: NA
v_call: TRBV29-1
j_call: TRBJ1-2
clone_size: NA
cdr3_nt: TGCAGCGTTGAAACCGGGAATGGCTACACCTTC
cdr3_aa: CSVETGNGYTF

d_call: NA
v_call: TRBV5-6
j_call: TRBJ1-5
clone_size: NA
cdr3_nt: TGTGCCAGCAGCTCACCCAGGGAATTAAGCAATCAGCCCCAGCATTTT
cdr3_aa: CASSSPRELSNQPQHF

d_call: NA
v_call: TRBV12-3/TRBV12-4
j_call: TRBJ1-1
clone_size: NA
cdr3_nt: TGTGCCAGCAGTTTCAACAGGGCTAATGAAGCTTTCTTT
cdr3_aa: CASSFNRANEAFF

d_call: NA
v_call: TRBV7-2
j_call: TRBJ1-1
clone_size: NA
cdr3_nt: TGTGCCAGCAGCTCACAGGGCTACAACACTGAAGCTTTCTTT
cdr3_aa: CASSSQGYNTEAFF

d_call: NA
v_call: TRBV4-2
j_call: TRBJ1-5
clone_size: NA
cdr3_nt: TGTGCCAGCAGCCAAGCGACGGGGGATGTATGGCAGCCCCAGCATTTT
cdr3_aa: CASSQATGDVWQPQHF

d_call: TRBD1
v_call: TRBV13
j_call: TRBJ2-2
clone_size: NA
cdr3_nt: TGTGCCAGCAGCTTCGACAGGGGGCCCCTCTTAGCGGCCGGGGAGCTGTTTTTT
cdr3_aa: CASSFDRGPLLAAGELFF

d_call: NA
v_call: TRBV2
j_call: TRBJ2-3
clone_size: NA
cdr3_nt: TGTGCCAGCAGTGTTAACACAGATACGCAGTATTTT
cdr3_aa: CASSVNTDTQYF

d_call: NA
v_call: TRBV12-3/TRBV12-4
j_call: TRBJ1-2
clone_size: once
cdr3_nt: TGTGCCAGCAGTTCTCAGGGCGACTATGGCTACACCTTC
cdr3_aa: CASSSQGDYGYTF

d_call: NA
v_call: TRBV7-3
j_call: TRBJ1-1
clone_size: few
cdr3_nt: TGTGCCAGCAGCCTCACAGGACAGAACACTGAAGCTTTCTTT
cdr3_aa: CASSLTGQNTEAFF

d_call: TRBD1
v_call: TRBV7-9
j_call: TRBJ1-6
clone_size: NA
cdr3_nt: TGTGCCAGCAGCGGAGGGGGACAGGGACTAATTCCCCTCCACTTT
cdr3_aa: CASSGGGQGLIPLHF

d_call: NA
v_call: TRBV12-5
j_call: TRBJ1-2
clone_size: NA
cdr3_nt: TGTGCTAGTGGTTTGGCGGGACTGACTGTCTATGGCTACACCTTC
cdr3_aa: CASGLAGLTVYGYTF

d_call: NA
v_call: TRBV27
j_call: TRBJ2-1
clone_size: once
cdr3_nt: TGTGCCAGCAGTTTATTCGGCAATGAGCAGTTCTTC
cdr3_aa: CASSLFGNEQFF

d_call: TRBD2
v_call: TRBV3-1/TRBV3-2
j_call: TRBJ2-3
clone_size: NA
cdr3_nt: TGTGCCAGCAGCCAAGCGGGGGGAAGCACAGATACGCAGTATTTT
cdr3_aa: CASSQAGGSTDTQYF

d_call: NA
v_call: TRBV6-5
j_call: TRBJ1-1
clone_size: few
cdr3_nt: TGTGCCAGCAAGGGACATTGGCCGATGAACACTGAAGCTTTCTTT
cdr3_aa: CASKGHWPMNTEAFF

d_call: NA
v_call: TRBV5-1
j_call: TRBJ2-6
clone_size: NA
cdr3_nt: TGCGCCAGCAGCTTGTCTCCGGGGGTCGGGGCCAACGTCCTGACTTTC
cdr3_aa: CASSLSPGVGANVLTF

d_call: NA
v_call: TRBV5-1
j_call: TRBJ2-5
clone_size: NA
cdr3_nt: TGCGCCAGCAGCTTGGACAGAGAAGATGGGACCCAGTACTTC
cdr3_aa: CASSLDREDGTQYF